This record concerns one T cell receptor beta chain sequence. Its antigen is not known. Libraries were prepared by immunoSEQ multiplex PCR; TCRdb keeps only in-frame clonotypes and omits some of them. The table shows approximately 220,000 clones, with 85% to 95% occurring only once. This specimen comes from a study of T cell responses to AZD1222 COVID-19 vaccine. V was pared by 3 bases and J by 5 bases, with 15 bases between. Germline CDR1 SGHNT, CDR2 YYREEE (reference sequence). The CDR3 runs 14 residues. Whole-study results and caveats: Repertoire collection took place solely once the T cell response had peaked. Only 5 or 6 people who got AZD1222 tested seropositive at baseline. Nearly half of spike-specific TCRs reportedly go after variant regions that carry no mutations.

This chain links TRBV5-4 with TRBJ2-7; tentatively, D is TRBD1 (6 bases). The sequences come from peripheral blood, collected on day 0 of MenACWY control vaccination. The sequence was collected from an adult in good health. The CDR3 coding sequence is TGTGCCAGCAGCTCTCGACAGGCACGAAACGAGCAGTACTTC. Translation gives CASSSRQARNEQYF.